This TCR beta chain was sequenced during a study of T cell repertoires in cytomegalovirus infection (dated by TCRdb to the late 2010s). In terms of the full investigation: Donor HLA type was relevant to the analysis, because carriage of CMV infection together with the matching HLA type was indicated by public TCR beta signatures. Beyond this particular receptor, the publication reports: The ex vivo response was dominated by HLA-C-restricted CMV-specific TCR beta clonotypes, which also provided the single most frequent clonotype in two of eight donors. In both this cohort and an independent roughly 350-donor cohort, the cumulative frequency of public TCR beta family members distinguished carriers of CMV infection plus the relevant HLA type.

Comment on this clonotype: Its antigen specificity is not known. Qualities for individual bases were not recorded, and no much larger clone is one base off.

The CDR3, cysteine through phenylalanine, is 11 amino acids long. The only DNA kept is the CDR3, 33 bases in frame from the first base. CDR1 and CDR2, per the germline V gene (reference sequence), are MNHNY and SVGAGI. V is cut by 2 bases and J by 16 bases, and the space between the germline ends is 12 bases. The reads were generated on an Illumina HiSeq 1500. TCRdb reanalyzed the raw reads on its own, using fastp at Q25 for trimming and MiXCR for clone calling, and kept in-frame beta chains. CDR3 protein duplicates are merged, each entry listing the most common genes and DNA. This sample comprises more than 400,000 distinct CDR3 sequences, around 27% of them detected only once. In total, the top ten clones hold about 13% of the sample.

This TCR came from a human donor in good health (CMV status not recorded). Some clones in this sample may be carry-over from other donors' samples. The rearranged chain carries TRBV6-6 and TRBJ2-1; no D gene is confidently identified. The sample taken for sequencing was PBMCs. The encoded CDR3 is CASSYGAKFFF. The DNA sequence is given as TGTGCCAGCAGTTACGGAGCGAAGTTTTTCTTC.